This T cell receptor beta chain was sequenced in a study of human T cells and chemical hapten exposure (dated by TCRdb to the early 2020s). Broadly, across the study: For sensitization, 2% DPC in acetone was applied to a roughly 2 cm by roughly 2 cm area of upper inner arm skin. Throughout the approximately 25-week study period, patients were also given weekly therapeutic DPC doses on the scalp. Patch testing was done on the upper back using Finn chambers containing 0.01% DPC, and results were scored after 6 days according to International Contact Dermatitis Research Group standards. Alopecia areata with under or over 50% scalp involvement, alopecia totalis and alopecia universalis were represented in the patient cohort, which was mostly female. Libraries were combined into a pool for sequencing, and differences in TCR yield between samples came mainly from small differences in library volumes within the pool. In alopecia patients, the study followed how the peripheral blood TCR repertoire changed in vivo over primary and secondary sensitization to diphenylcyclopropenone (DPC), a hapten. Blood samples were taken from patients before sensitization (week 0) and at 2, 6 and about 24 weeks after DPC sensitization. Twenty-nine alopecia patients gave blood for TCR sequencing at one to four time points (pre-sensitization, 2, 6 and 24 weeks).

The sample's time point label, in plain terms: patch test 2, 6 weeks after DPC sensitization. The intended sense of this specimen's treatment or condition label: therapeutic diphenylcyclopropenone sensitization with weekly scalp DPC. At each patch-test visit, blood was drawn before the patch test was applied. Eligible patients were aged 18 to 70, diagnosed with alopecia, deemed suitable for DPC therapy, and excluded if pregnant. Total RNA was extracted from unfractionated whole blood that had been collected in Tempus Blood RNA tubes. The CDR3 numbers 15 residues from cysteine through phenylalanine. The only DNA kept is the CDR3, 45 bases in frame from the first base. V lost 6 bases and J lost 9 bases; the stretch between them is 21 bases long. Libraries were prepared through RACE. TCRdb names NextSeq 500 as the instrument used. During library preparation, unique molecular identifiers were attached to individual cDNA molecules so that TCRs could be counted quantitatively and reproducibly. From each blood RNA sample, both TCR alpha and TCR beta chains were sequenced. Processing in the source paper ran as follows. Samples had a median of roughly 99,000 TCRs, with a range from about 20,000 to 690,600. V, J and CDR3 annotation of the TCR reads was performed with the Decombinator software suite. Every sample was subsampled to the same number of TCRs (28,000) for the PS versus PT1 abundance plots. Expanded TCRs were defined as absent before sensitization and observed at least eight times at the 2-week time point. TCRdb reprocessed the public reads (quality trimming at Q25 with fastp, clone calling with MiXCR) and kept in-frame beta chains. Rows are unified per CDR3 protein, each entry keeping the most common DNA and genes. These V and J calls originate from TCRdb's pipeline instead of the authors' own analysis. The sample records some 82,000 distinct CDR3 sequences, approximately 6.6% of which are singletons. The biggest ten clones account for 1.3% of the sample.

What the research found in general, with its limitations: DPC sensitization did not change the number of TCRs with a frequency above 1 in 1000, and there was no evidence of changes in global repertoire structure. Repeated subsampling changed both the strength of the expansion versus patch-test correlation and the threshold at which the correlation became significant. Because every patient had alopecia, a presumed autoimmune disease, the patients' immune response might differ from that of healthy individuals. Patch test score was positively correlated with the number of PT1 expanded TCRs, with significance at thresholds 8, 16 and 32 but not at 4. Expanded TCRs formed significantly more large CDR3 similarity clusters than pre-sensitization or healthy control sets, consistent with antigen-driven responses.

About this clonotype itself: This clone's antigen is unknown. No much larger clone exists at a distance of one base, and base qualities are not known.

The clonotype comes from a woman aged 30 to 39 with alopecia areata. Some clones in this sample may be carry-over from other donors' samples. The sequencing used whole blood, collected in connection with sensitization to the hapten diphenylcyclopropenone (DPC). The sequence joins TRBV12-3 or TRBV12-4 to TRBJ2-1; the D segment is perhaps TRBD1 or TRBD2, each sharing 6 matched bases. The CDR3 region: CASSLSTGRIGEQFF. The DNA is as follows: TGTGCCAGCAGCTTATCCACAGGGAGGATAGGTGAGCAGTTCTTC.